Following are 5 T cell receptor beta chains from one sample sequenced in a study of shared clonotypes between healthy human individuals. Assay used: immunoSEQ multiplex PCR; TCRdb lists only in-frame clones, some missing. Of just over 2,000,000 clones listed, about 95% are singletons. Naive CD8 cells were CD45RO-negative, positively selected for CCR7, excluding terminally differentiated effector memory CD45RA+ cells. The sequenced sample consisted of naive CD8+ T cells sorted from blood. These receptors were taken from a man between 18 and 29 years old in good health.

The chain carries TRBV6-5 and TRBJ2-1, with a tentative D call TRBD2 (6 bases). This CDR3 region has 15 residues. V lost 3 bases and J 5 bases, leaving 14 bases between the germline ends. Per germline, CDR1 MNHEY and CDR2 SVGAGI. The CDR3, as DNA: TGTGCCAGCAGTTATCTCCCCAAGCGGGACAATGAGCAGTTCTTC. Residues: CASSYLPKRDNEQFF.

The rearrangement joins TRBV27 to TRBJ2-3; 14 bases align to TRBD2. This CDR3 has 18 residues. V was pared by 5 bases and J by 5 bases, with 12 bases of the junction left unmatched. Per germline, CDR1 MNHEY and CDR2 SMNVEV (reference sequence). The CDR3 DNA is TGTGCCAGCAGTAGTCGACTAGCGGGGGGGCCAGTAGGAGATACGCAGTATTTT. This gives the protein CASSSRLAGGPVGDTQYF.

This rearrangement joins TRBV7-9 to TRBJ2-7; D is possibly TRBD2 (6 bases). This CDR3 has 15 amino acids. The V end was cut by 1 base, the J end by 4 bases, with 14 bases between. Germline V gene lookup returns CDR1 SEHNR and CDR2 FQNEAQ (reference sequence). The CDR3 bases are TGTGCCAGCAGCTTAGGGAGGGGCAGAAGTTACGAGCAGTACTTC. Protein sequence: CASSLGRGRSYEQYF. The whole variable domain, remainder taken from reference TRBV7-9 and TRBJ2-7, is DTGVSQNPRHKITKRGQNVTFRCDPISEHNRLYWYRQTLGQGPEFLTYFQNEAQLEKSRLLSDRFSAERPKGSFSTLEIQRTEQGDSAMYLCASSLGRGRSYEQYFGPGTRLTVT.

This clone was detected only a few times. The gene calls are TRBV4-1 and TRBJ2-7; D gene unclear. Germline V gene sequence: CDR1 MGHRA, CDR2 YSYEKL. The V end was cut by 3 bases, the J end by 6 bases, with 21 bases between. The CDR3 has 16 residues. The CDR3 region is CASSQSSAIPHSEQYF. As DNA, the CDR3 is TGCGCCAGCAGCCAGAGTTCTGCAATCCCCCACTCCGAGCAGTACTTC.

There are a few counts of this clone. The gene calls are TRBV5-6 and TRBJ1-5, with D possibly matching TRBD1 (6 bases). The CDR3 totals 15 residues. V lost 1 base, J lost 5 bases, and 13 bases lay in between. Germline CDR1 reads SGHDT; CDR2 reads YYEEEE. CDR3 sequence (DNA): TGTGCCAGCAGCTTGAGATTACAGGGACATCAGCCCCAGCATTTT. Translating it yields CASSLRLQGHQPQHF.